The 22 T cell receptor beta chains given below trace back to one sample, sequenced in a study of CD8+ T cells in alopecia areata. Extraction and reverse transcription of RNA yielded cDNA as the sequencing template. Repertoires were generated with immunoSEQ multiplex PCR, while TCRdb's copy carries only in-frame clones and drops some. The data contain more than 90,000 clones, roughly two fifths of them seen just once; the ten biggest clones take up approximately 3.3%. Sequenced input: CD4+ T cells sorted from blood. The receptors come from a human donor with alopecia areata.

Note on this clone: The sample carries other DNA sequences with the same CDR3. The chain is built from TRBV5-6 and TRBJ1-1; D is possibly TRBD1 (5 bases). The CDR3 length is 11 residues. Trimming shortened V by 1 base and J by 8 bases, and 6 bases separated the two germline ends. Germline assignment: CDR1 SGHDT and CDR2 YYEEEE. The CDR3 reads CASSLQGEAFF. In nucleotides, the CDR3 is TGTGCCAGCAGCTTGCAGGGAGAAGCTTTCTTT.

In its sample, this clone was seen a few times. This sequence joins TRBV7-8 and TRBJ2-5; unclear D gene. V lost 4 bases and J 3 bases, leaving 9 bases between the germline ends. CDR1 is SGHVS and CDR2 is FQNEAQ in the germline V gene. The CDR3 totals 13 residues. The CDR3 loop is CASSSRVKETQYF. The CDR3 region has the DNA TGTGCCAGCAGCTCCCGAGTAAAAGAGACCCAGTACTTC.

The gene calls are TRBV29-1 and TRBJ1-4; D is perhaps TRBD1 (5 bases). CDR1 and CDR2 from the germline V gene are SQVTM and ANQGSEA. Deletions cut 4 bases from V and 8 bases from J, with 14 bases between. The CDR3 loop spans 13 amino acids. The CDR3 sequence is CSVGTLLSEKLFF. The CDR3 region has the DNA TGCAGCGTTGGGACACTGTTATCCGAAAAACTGTTTTTT.

This clone showed up just a few times. The chain couples TRBV23-1 to TRBJ2-1; D assignment may be TRBD1 or TRBD2 (5 bases each). TRBV23-1 is noted as an ORF with a role that remains uncertain. V was pared by 0 bases and J by 11 bases, with 14 bases between. CDR3 length: 14 amino acids. The CDR3 DNA follows: TGCGCCAGCAGTCAATCAGATAGCGACAGCCAGCAGTTCTTC. Encoded protein: CASSQSDSDSQQFF.

This clone was recorded a few times. This chain uses TRBV2 with TRBJ2-1, with 8 nucleotides matching TRBD1. J was trimmed by 6 bases and V by 8 bases; bases with no gene match: 12. CDR1 is SNHLY, CDR2 FYNNEI, per germline. The CDR3 loop spans 15 amino acids. The CDR3 loop reads CASPRGQGAGNEQFF. In DNA form, the CDR3 reads TGTGCCAGCCCCCGGGGCCAGGGGGCCGGCAATGAGCAGTTCTTC.

This clone has only a few counts. The genes are TRBV29-1 and TRBJ1-4; D unresolved. Germline CDR1 reads SQVTM; CDR2 reads ANQGSEA. There are 15 residues in the CDR3. Trimming took 4 bases from V and 0 from J, leaving 12 bases between them. This CDR3 reads CSVAKGRATNEKLFF. In nucleotides, the CDR3 is TGCAGCGTTGCTAAAGGGCGGGCAACTAATGAAAAACTGTTTTTT.

V and J are TRBV5-1 and TRBJ2-7, with D perhaps TRBD1 or TRBD2 (5 bases each). Germline lookup yields CDR1 SGHRS and CDR2 YFSETQ. Deletions cut 2 bases from V and 7 bases from J, with 22 bases between. This CDR3 is 16 amino acids long. CDR3 sequence reads: CASSFARDLGRGEQYF. The DNA for the CDR3 is TGCGCCAGCAGCTTTGCCCGGGACCTGGGTCGCGGTGAGCAGTACTTC.

This chain links TRBV2 with TRBJ2-7; TRBD2 is a possible D gene (6 bases). Germline values: CDR1 SNHLY, CDR2 FYNNEI. The CDR3 spans 12 residues. V shed 8 bases and J shed 5 bases, with 13 bases lying between them. The chain's CDR3 is CASGPRRDEQYF. The DNA of the CDR3 is TGTGCCAGCGGACCCAGGAGGGACGAGCAGTACTTC. Variable domain in full (rest from reference TRBV2 and TRBJ2-7): EPEVTQTPSHQVTQMGQEVILRCVPISNHLYFYWYRQILGQKVEFLVSFYNNEISEKSEIFDDQFSVERPDGSNFTLKIRSTKLEDSAMYFCASGPRRDEQYFGPGTRLTVT.

V and J are TRBV5-1 and TRBJ1-1; D uncertain. The V end lost 0 bases, the J end lost 5 bases, and 8 bases lay between the germline ends. The CDR3 loop spans 13 amino acids. The germline CDR1 and CDR2 sequences are SGHRS and YFSETQ. The CDR3 loop is CASSLETGTEAFF. The DNA for the CDR3 is TGCGCCAGCAGCTTGGAAACTGGGACTGAAGCTTTCTTT.

Regarding this clone: This sample includes further DNA sequences coding for the same CDR3. The chain employs TRBV29-1 and TRBJ1-1; TRBD1 might be the D (6 bases). The CDR3 covers 14 residues. The V gene lost 2 bases and the J gene lost 2 bases, with 12 bases spanning the gap. CDR1 SQVTM and CDR2 ANQGSEA come from the germline V gene. CDR3 bases: TGCAGCGTTGAAAATCAGGGGCGAAACACTGAAGCTTTCTTT. This encodes CSVENQGRNTEAFF.

The chain uses TRBV29-1 and TRBJ1-1; D call uncertain. Germline lookup yields CDR1 SQVTM and CDR2 ANQGSEA. V was clipped by 4 bases and J by 4 bases, with 16 bases between them. This CDR3 has 14 residues. The CDR3 is CSVVYPGGITEAFF. In DNA form, the CDR3 reads TGCAGCGTTGTATATCCTGGAGGGATCACTGAAGCTTTCTTT. Filled out from reference TRBV29-1 and TRBJ1-1, the complete variable domain reads SAVISQKPSRDICQRGTSLTIQCQVDSQVTMMFWYRQQPGQSLTLIATANQGSEATYESGFVIDKFPISRPNLTFSTLTVSNMSPEDSSIYLCSVVYPGGITEAFFGQGTRLTVV.

This clone was counted between two and nine times. The gene calls are TRBV28 and TRBJ2-7; D not resolved. CDR1 MDHEN and CDR2 SYDVKM come from the germline V gene. The CDR3 loop spans 10 amino acids. V lost 3 bases and J 6 bases, leaving 3 bases between the germline ends. CDR3 sequence reads: CASSLVEQYF. In DNA form, the CDR3 reads TGTGCCAGCAGTTTGGTCGAGCAGTACTTC.

This chain joins TRBV29-1 and TRBJ1-1, with TRBD1 identical over 9 bases. The CDR3 extends over 13 amino acids. CDR1 and CDR2 (germline): SQVTM, ANQGSEA. Losses at the gene ends were 6 bases for V and 5 bases for J; bases not matched to a gene: 7. In nucleotides, the CDR3 is TGCAGCGTCGCCGGGACAGGGCTAACTGAAGCTTTCTTT. Residues: CSVAGTGLTEAFF.

This clone occurred a few times. V and J are TRBV30 and TRBJ1-3; the D is unclear. CDR3 length equals 13 residues. Trimming removed 5 bases at V and 3 bases at J, with 11 bases between. Germline V gene lookup returns CDR1 GTSNPN and CDR2 SVGIG (reference sequence). In DNA, the CDR3 is TGTGCCTGGGCCCGGGGTGATGGAAACACCATATATTTT. Translated: CAWARGDGNTIYF.

In its sample, this clone was seen a few times. This chain joins TRBV7-9 and TRBJ1-1; D is ambiguous. Germline CDR1 reads SEHNR; CDR2 reads FQNEAQ (reference sequence). Trimming took off 5 bases at V and 6 bases at J, with 10 bases between the two ends. This CDR3 is built from 12 residues. The CDR3 is CASSLSVAEAFF. CDR3 nucleotide sequence: TGTGCCAGCAGCCTCAGCGTGGCTGAAGCTTTCTTT.

The chain carries TRBV29-1 and TRBJ1-1, with 9 bases that match TRBD1. Germline CDR1 and CDR2: SQVTM and ANQGSEA. Trimming at V came to 6 bases and at J to 4 bases, leaving 3 bases not matched to a gene. The CDR3 loop spans 12 amino acids. CDR3 nucleotide sequence: TGCAGCGTCTGGGACAGGGCCACTGAAGCTTTCTTT. Protein: CSVWDRATEAFF.

The V call is TRBV6-5, the J call TRBJ2-3; TRBD1 is a possible D gene (5 bases). V lost 0 bases and J 7 bases, leaving 11 bases between the germline ends. This CDR3 spans 14 amino acids. Germline loops: CDR1 MNHEY, CDR2 SVGAGI. The CDR3 DNA reads as TGTGCCAGCAGTTACTCCAGGGTTGGTAATACGCAGTATTTT. Translating it yields CASSYSRVGNTQYF.

On this clone: Other DNA variants within this sample encode the same CDR3. J is TRBJ1-3 and V is TRBV29-1; no firm D call. Looked up from germline, CDR1 is SQVTM and CDR2 is ANQGSEA. The CDR3 is 13 residues long. Trimming removed 1 base at V and 1 base at J, with 5 bases between. CDR3 coding DNA: TGCAGCGTTGAAGTTGGGTCTGGAAACACCATATATTTT. It codes for CSVEVGSGNTIYF.

The V gene is TRBV5-1, the J gene TRBJ2-1; D gene ambiguous. The germline CDR1 and CDR2 sequences are SGHRS and YFSETQ. Trimming left V 5 bases short and J 8 bases short, with 20 bases between. This CDR3 has 15 amino acids. The CDR3 is CASSIVGTPPDEQFF. Here the CDR3 DNA reads TGCGCCAGCAGTATCGTCGGCACCCCGCCCGATGAGCAGTTCTTC.

The chain has TRBV5-1 and TRBJ1-2; perhaps TRBD1 as D (6 bases). This CDR3 is 16 amino acids long. The germline V gene encodes CDR1 SGHRS and CDR2 YFSETQ. V was cut by 4 bases and J by 2 bases, with 18 bases left in between. CDR3 bases: TGCGCCAGCAGCGCCACCCCTACAGGGTTCAACTATGGCTACACCTTC. Translating it yields CASSATPTGFNYGYTF.

J is TRBJ2-5 and V is TRBV11-2; 7 nucleotides match TRBD1. Germline CDR1 reads SGHAT; CDR2 reads FQNNGV. With V trimmed by 4 bases and J by 5 bases, 10 bases remained unmatched. The length of the CDR3 is 15 residues. CDR3 loop: CASSSNTGVGETQYF. CDR3 DNA sequence: TGTGCCAGCAGCTCCAATACAGGGGTTGGGGAGACCCAGTACTTC.

The V call is TRBV12-5, the J call TRBJ2-7; D perhaps matches TRBD2 (5 bases). CDR3 size: 12 residues. Between the trimmed V and J ends, which lost 7 bases and 4 bases, there was a span of 11 bases. Germline V gives CDR1 LGHNT, CDR2 FRNRAP. The CDR3 coding sequence is TGTGCTAGTGCCCAGGACTTTTACGAGCAGTACTTC. Translated: CASAQDFYEQYF. Looking up the rest from reference TRBV12-5 and TRBJ2-7 gives the full variable domain: DARVTQTPRHKVTEMGQEVTMRCQPILGHNTVFWYRQTMMQGLELLAYFRNRAPLDDSGMPKDRFSAEMPDATLATLKIQPSEPRDSAVYFCASAQDFYEQYFGPGTRLTVT.